This TCR beta chain was observed in a study of response to subunit inactivated influenza vaccine. Trimming removed 0 bases from V and 4 bases from J, with 24 bases in between. The CDR3 extends over 19 amino acids. Germline V gene sequence: CDR1 MNHEY, CDR2 SVGEGT. In TCRdb, the RT-PCR reads were re-called with MiXCR into one record per CDR3 protein. The sample shows a few hundred thousand distinct CDR3 sequences, 7.2% of them seen only once. Of note for this clonotype: Its cognate antigen is unknown.

Study-wide findings and caveats: Each seasonal influenza vaccination, the authors suggested, recruits few new T cells.

The rearrangement uses TRBV6-2 or TRBV6-3 and TRBJ2-5; D gene ambiguous. This receptor was obtained from a man aged 50-75 years who received an inactivated influenza vaccine. Sample: PBMCs from blood, taken around 25 months after vaccination. CDR3 amino acids: CASSYSTGPPQYSRETQYF. The DNA of the CDR3 is TGTGCCAGCAGTTACTCGACTGGGCCACCCCAATATTCAAGAGAGACCCAGTACTTC.